Listed below are T cell receptor beta chains from one sample, sequenced in a study of T cells in localized non-small cell lung cancer. Sequencing was performed with immunoSEQ multiplex PCR; in TCRdb, only in-frame clones are kept and a portion is missing. The sample consists of around 48,000 clones, about 72% of them appearing once. This specimen consisted of peripheral blood, obtained before any cancer treatment. The receptors originated from a man aged 40-75 years with stage I squamous cell lung carcinoma. The CDR3 runs from the conserved cysteine through the conserved F or W. D genes are given only for firm matches. Size is omitted from some rows. Given values are once, few, many or a class for expanded clones.

J: TRBJ1-6
size: NA
D: NA
V: TRBV5-4
DNA: TGTGCCAGCAGCTTCAGGGCCTATAATTCACCCCTCCACTTT
CDR3: CASSFRAYNSPLHF

J: TRBJ2-7
size: NA
D: NA
V: TRBV11-2
DNA: TGTGCCAGCAGCTTTTCGGACTACGAGCAGTACTTC
CDR3: CASSFSDYEQYF

J: TRBJ1-5
size: NA
D: NA
V: TRBV2
DNA: TGTGCCAGCAGTGTCCTCCCGGCGGGCAATCAGCCCCAGCATTTT
CDR3: CASSVLPAGNQPQHF

J: TRBJ2-3
size: NA
D: NA
V: TRBV5-1
DNA: TGCGCCAGCAGCTTGCCAGGGGGCACAGATACGCAGTATTTT
CDR3: CASSLPGGTDTQYF

J: TRBJ2-7
size: NA
D: NA
V: TRBV6-5
DNA: TGTGCCAGCCAGGATACCTACGAGCAGTACTTC
CDR3: CASQDTYEQYF

J: TRBJ1-1
size: NA
D: NA
V: TRBV11-1
DNA: TGTGCCAGCAGCTTATCCTTGGAGACTGAAGCTTTCTTT
CDR3: CASSLSLETEAFF

J: TRBJ1-3
size: NA
D: NA
V: TRBV11-2
DNA: TGTGCCAGCAGCGTCCTCAGGGCCTCTGGAAACACCATATATTTT
CDR3: CASSVLRASGNTIYF

J: TRBJ2-3
size: once
D: TRBD2
V: TRBV9
DNA: TGTGCCAGCAGCCCACTCGGGGGGGCCACAGATACGCAGTATTTT
CDR3: CASSPLGGATDTQYF

J: TRBJ1-1
size: NA
D: NA
V: TRBV6-5
DNA: TGTGCCAGCAGCAGTCAGGGGTTAGTCCTCTTT
CDR3: CASSSQGLVLF

J: TRBJ2-7
size: NA
D: NA
V: TRBV7-9
DNA: TGTGCCAGCAGCTTAAGGCAAGGTGCGGGCGAGCAGTACTTC
CDR3: CASSLRQGAGEQYF

J: TRBJ2-1
size: NA
D: TRBD2
V: TRBV29-1
DNA: TGCAGCGTTGATGGCTTGTCTAGCGGGTACAATGAGCAGTTCTTC
CDR3: CSVDGLSSGYNEQFF

J: TRBJ2-5
size: NA
D: NA
V: TRBV6-6
DNA: TGTGCCGGGGGAAATGGGGGGCTGGAGACCCAGTACTTC
CDR3: CAGGNGGLETQYF

J: TRBJ2-5
size: once
D: TRBD2
V: TRBV15
DNA: TGTGCCACCAGCAGAGAAGCGGGGGGACAAGAGACCCAGTACTTC
CDR3: CATSREAGGQETQYF

J: TRBJ2-1
size: NA
D: NA
V: TRBV5-1
DNA: TGCGCCAGCAGCCCGGACGTCGGGAACAATGAGCAGTTCTTC
CDR3: CASSPDVGNNEQFF

J: TRBJ1-5
size: NA
D: NA
V: TRBV10-3
DNA: TGTGCCGGAGGGACCGGACAAGGCAATCAGCCCCAGCATTTT
CDR3: CAGGTGQGNQPQHF

J: TRBJ2-3
size: medium-sized
D: NA
V: TRBV11-3
DNA: TGTGCCAGCAGCGAACAGGGTCGGGCAGATACGCAGTATTTT
CDR3: CASSEQGRADTQYF

J: TRBJ2-7
size: NA
D: NA
V: TRBV28
DNA: TGTGCCAGCAGGACCCACGGCTACGAGCAGTACTTC
CDR3: CASRTHGYEQYF

J: TRBJ2-5
size: NA
D: TRBD1
V: TRBV5-1
DNA: TGCGCCAGCTCCGCCCCGGGACAGGGAGGGGAGACCCAGTACTTC
CDR3: CASSAPGQGGETQYF

J: TRBJ1-4
size: NA
D: TRBD1
V: TRBV5-1
DNA: TGCGCCAGCCGACAGGGGGCAACTAATGAAAAACTGTTTTTT
CDR3: CASRQGATNEKLFF

J: TRBJ1-5
size: few
D: NA
V: TRBV2
DNA: TGTGCCAGCAACGTTTTTTTAGGGTCCCCCCAGCATTTT
CDR3: CASNVFLGSPQHF

J: TRBJ1-5
size: NA
D: NA
V: TRBV18
DNA: TGTGCCAGCTCACCAGGGGCAGGAGGTCGCAATCAGCCCCAGCATTTT
CDR3: CASSPGAGGRNQPQHF

J: TRBJ2-1
size: NA
D: NA
V: TRBV19
DNA: TGTGCCTCTGGGGACCTAGCAGGGCGGCACAATGAGCAGTTCTTC
CDR3: CASGDLAGRHNEQFF

J: TRBJ1-2
size: NA
D: NA
V: TRBV2
DNA: TGTGCCAGCAGCGTTCCCTCGGGTGGCTACACCTTC
CDR3: CASSVPSGGYTF

J: TRBJ2-7
size: NA
D: TRBD2
V: TRBV4-1
DNA: TGCGCCAGCAGCCCTAGCGGGGGGCCTTCCCGGAGCTCCTACGAGCAGTACTTC
CDR3: CASSPSGGPSRSSYEQYF

J: TRBJ1-1
size: NA
D: TRBD1
V: TRBV30
DNA: TGTGCCTGCACGGGACAGGGGGTTTCGAACACTGAAGCTTTCTTT
CDR3: CACTGQGVSNTEAFF

J: TRBJ2-1
size: many
D: NA
V: TRBV6-1
DNA: TGTGCCAGCATGACAGTAAATGAGCAGTTCTTC
CDR3: CASMTVNEQFF

J: TRBJ2-3
size: NA
D: TRBD2
V: TRBV5-6
DNA: TGTGCCAGCAGCTTGGCCCCTAGCGGGGGAAGAAATACGCAGTATTTT
CDR3: CASSLAPSGGRNTQYF

J: TRBJ1-2
size: once
D: NA
V: TRBV6-5
DNA: TGTGCCAGCAGTTACGAGGGGATAGGCGGCTACACCTTC
CDR3: CASSYEGIGGYTF

J: TRBJ2-3
size: NA
D: NA
V: TRBV6-5
DNA: TGTGCCAGCAGAAATACACTGACGCAGTATTTT
CDR3: CASRNTLTQYF

J: TRBJ2-1
size: few
D: TRBD1
V: TRBV18
DNA: TGTGCCAGCTCACCAGACAGGGAACCCTACAATGAGCAGTTCTTC
CDR3: CASSPDREPYNEQFF

J: TRBJ2-7
size: few
D: TRBD2
V: TRBV6-5
DNA: TGTGCCAGCAGTTACGGGGCGAGCGGGGGCTCCTACGAGCAGTACTTC
CDR3: CASSYGASGGSYEQYF

J: TRBJ2-3
size: NA
D: NA
V: TRBV5-6
DNA: TGTGCCAGCAGCTTGGTGGGGGGCCCCCAAGATACGCAGTATTTT
CDR3: CASSLVGGPQDTQYF

J: TRBJ1-1
size: NA
D: TRBD1
V: TRBV4-1
DNA: TGCGCCAGCAGCCAGGGACAGGGCGTGGGGGAGACTGAAGCTTTCTTT
CDR3: CASSQGQGVGETEAFF

J: TRBJ2-7
size: NA
D: TRBD1
V: TRBV7-9
DNA: TGTGCCAGCGAGACAGGGGAAACCCGGCTGAGCGAGCAGTACTTC
CDR3: CASETGETRLSEQYF

J: TRBJ1-4
size: NA
D: TRBD1
V: TRBV6-1
DNA: TGTGCCAGCAGTGAAAGGGACAGGCGTGCAACTAATGAAAAACTGTTTTTT
CDR3: CASSERDRRATNEKLFF

J: TRBJ1-2
size: once
D: NA
V: TRBV29-1
DNA: TGCAGCGTCGCATCAACGGCTCCATTCAACTATGGCTACACCTTC
CDR3: CSVASTAPFNYGYTF

J: TRBJ1-1
size: few
D: NA
V: TRBV11-2
DNA: TGTGCCAGCAGCCCTATCGAGGGAGCGGTGAACACTGAAGCTTTCTTT
CDR3: CASSPIEGAVNTEAFF

J: TRBJ1-1
size: NA
D: NA
V: TRBV14
DNA: TGTGCCAGCAGCCCCCGGGACCTGAACACTGAAGCTTTCTTT
CDR3: CASSPRDLNTEAFF

J: TRBJ1-2
size: NA
D: NA
V: TRBV7-9
DNA: TGTGCCAGCAGCACCCAGGAGGGGCGGCTGTATTATGGCTACACCTTC
CDR3: CASSTQEGRLYYGYTF

J: TRBJ2-3
size: NA
D: NA
V: TRBV15
DNA: TGTGCCACCAGCAGAGAGGGCCGCACAGATACGCAGTATTTT
CDR3: CATSREGRTDTQYF

J: TRBJ1-5
size: NA
D: NA
V: TRBV19
DNA: TGTGCCAGTAGTATTCGGGGGTTATGGAATCAGCCCCAGCATTTT
CDR3: CASSIRGLWNQPQHF

J: TRBJ1-4
size: NA
D: TRBD1
V: TRBV6-5
DNA: TGTGCCAGCAGTCGGGGACAGATTAATGAAAAACTGTTTTTT
CDR3: CASSRGQINEKLFF

J: TRBJ2-2
size: NA
D: TRBD2
V: TRBV7-3
DNA: TGTGCCAGCAGCGAAACTAGCGGGATTCCGAACACCGGGGAGCTGTTTTTT
CDR3: CASSETSGIPNTGELFF

J: TRBJ1-3
size: once
D: NA
V: TRBV5-1
DNA: TGCGCCAGCAGCTTGGGTACACACGGAAACACCATATATTTT
CDR3: CASSLGTHGNTIYF

J: TRBJ2-3
size: NA
D: NA
V: TRBV7-2
DNA: TGTGCCAGCAGCTTACAAGCAGCGATCACAGATACGCAGTATTTT
CDR3: CASSLQAAITDTQYF

J: TRBJ2-1
size: NA
D: NA
V: TRBV7-3
DNA: TGTGCCAGCAGCTTATCGAGTAGCTCCTACAATGAGCAGTTCTTC
CDR3: CASSLSSSSYNEQFF

J: TRBJ2-2
size: NA
D: NA
V: TRBV19
DNA: TGTGCCAGTAGCATAGACCCCGCACCGAACACCGGGGAGCTGTTTTTT
CDR3: CASSIDPAPNTGELFF

J: TRBJ1-1
size: NA
D: NA
V: TRBV19
DNA: TGTGCCAGTAGTCCCCGAGGAGCCTCAACCACTGAAGCTTTCTTT
CDR3: CASSPRGASTTEAFF